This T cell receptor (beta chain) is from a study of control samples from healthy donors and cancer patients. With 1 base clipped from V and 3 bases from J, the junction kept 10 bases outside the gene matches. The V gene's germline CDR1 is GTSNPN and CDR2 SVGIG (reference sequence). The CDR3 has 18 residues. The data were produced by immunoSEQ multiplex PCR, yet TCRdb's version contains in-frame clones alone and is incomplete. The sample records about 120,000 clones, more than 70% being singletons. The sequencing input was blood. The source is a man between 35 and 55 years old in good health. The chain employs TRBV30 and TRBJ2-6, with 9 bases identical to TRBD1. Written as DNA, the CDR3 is TGTGCCTGGAGTGGGATCTCCGGGACAGGGCGTGGGGCCAACGTCCTGACTTTC. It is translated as CAWSGISGTGRGANVLTF.